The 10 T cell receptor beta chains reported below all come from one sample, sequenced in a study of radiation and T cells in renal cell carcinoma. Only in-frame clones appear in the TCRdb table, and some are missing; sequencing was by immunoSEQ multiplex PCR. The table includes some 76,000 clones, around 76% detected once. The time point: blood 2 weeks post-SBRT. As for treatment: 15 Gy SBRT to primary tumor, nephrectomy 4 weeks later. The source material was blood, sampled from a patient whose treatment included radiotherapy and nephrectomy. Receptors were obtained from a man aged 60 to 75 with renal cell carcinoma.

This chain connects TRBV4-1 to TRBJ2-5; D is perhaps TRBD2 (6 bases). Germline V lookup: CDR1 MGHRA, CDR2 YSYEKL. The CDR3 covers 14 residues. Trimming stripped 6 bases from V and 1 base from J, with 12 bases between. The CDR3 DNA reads TGCGCCAGCAGTCTTAGACTAGGCCAAGAGACCCAGTACTTC. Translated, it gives CASSLRLGQETQYF.

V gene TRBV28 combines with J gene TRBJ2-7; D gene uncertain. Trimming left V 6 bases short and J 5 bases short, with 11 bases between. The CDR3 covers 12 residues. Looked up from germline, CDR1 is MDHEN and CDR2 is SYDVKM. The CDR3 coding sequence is TGTGCCAGCAGCCTAACAGTTCACGAGCAGTACTTC. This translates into CASSLTVHEQYF.

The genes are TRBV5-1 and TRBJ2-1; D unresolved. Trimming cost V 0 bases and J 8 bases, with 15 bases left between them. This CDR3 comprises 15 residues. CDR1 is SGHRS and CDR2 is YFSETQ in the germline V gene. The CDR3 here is CASSLESLRADEQFF. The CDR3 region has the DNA TGCGCCAGCAGCTTGGAGTCTTTACGGGCCGATGAGCAGTTCTTC.

The CDR3 sequence: CASSLLAQGAAGELFF. The CDR3 DNA reads TGTGCCAGCAGTTTATTGGCCCAGGGGGCGGCCGGGGAGCTGTTTTTT. The gene calls are TRBV27 and TRBJ2-2; TRBD1 agrees at 8 bases. V gave up 1 base and J gave up 6 bases; unmatched junction bases: 7. The germline CDR1 and CDR2 sequences are MNHEY and SMNVEV (reference sequence). The CDR3 length is 16 residues.

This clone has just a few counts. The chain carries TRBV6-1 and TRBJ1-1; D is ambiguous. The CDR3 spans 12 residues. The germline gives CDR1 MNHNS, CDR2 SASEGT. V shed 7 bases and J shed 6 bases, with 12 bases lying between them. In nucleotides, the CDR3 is TGTGCCAGCATTACGACGAGGGCTGAAGCTTTCTTT. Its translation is CASITTRAEAFF.

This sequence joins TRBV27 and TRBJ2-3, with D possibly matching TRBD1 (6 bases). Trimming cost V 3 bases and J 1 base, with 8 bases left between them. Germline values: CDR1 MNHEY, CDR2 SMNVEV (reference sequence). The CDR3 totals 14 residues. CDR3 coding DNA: TGTGCCAGCAGTTTCCGACAGGGCACAGATACGCAGTATTTT. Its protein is CASSFRQGTDTQYF.

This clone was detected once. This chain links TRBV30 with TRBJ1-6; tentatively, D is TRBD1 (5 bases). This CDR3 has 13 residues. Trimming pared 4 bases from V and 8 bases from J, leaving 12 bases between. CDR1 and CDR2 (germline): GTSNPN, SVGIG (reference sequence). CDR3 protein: CAWTGGDDSPLHF. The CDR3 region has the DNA TGTGCCTGGACAGGAGGGGATGATTCACCCCTCCACTTT.

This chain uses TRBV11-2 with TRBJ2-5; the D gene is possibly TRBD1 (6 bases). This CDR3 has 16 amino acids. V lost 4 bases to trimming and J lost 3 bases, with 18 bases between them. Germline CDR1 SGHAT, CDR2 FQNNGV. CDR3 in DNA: TGTGCCAGCAGCTCCTCGACAGGCTGGCCAGAAGAGACCCAGTACTTC. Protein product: CASSSSTGWPEETQYF.

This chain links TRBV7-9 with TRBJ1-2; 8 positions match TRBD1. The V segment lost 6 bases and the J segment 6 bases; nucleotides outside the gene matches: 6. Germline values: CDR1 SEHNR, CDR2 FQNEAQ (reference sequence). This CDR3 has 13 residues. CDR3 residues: CASRRTGSDGYTF. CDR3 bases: TGTGCCAGCAGAAGGACAGGGAGCGATGGCTACACCTTC.

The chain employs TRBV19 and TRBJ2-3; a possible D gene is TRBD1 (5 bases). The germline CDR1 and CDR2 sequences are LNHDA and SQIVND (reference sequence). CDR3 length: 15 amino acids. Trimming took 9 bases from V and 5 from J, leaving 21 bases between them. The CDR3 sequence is CASSNGHVGEDTQYF. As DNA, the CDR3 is TGTGCCAGCTCGAATGGACACGTTGGGGAAGATACGCAGTATTTT.